The 21 T cell receptor beta chains in this list originate from one sample, sequenced in a study of blood T cell repertoires in COVID-19. TCRdb's table, derived via immunoSEQ multiplex PCR, lists solely in-frame clones and lacks some. The sample holds a few hundred thousand clones; 80% to 90% are singletons and the top ten take 0.95% to 1.1%. Sequenced sample: PBMCs or T cells enriched from blood (not recorded which). These receptors came from a man younger than 35 who had recovered from COVID-19.

The rearrangement links TRBV11-1 to TRBJ1-2; no reliable D call. CDR1 is SGHAT and CDR2 is FQDESV in the germline V gene (reference sequence). The V and J ends lost 3 bases and 2 bases respectively, with 7 bases between them. The CDR3 runs 13 residues. CDR3 DNA sequence: TGTGCCAGCAGCTTGGGGAGCAACTATGGCTACACCTTC. Encoded protein: CASSLGSNYGYTF.

The chain employs TRBV14 and TRBJ1-2, with 9 bases lining up with TRBD1. V lost 2 bases, J lost 4 bases, and 2 bases stayed unmatched. Germline-derived CDR1 and CDR2 are SGHDN and FVKESK. The CDR3 covers 14 residues. The CDR3 loop reads CASSQLTGGYGYTF. CDR3 in DNA: TGTGCCAGCAGCCAATTGACAGGGGGCTATGGCTACACCTTC.

This chain links TRBV30 with TRBJ1-6; D remains ambiguous. Germline CDR1 and CDR2: GTSNPN and SVGIG (reference sequence). The CDR3 runs to 11 residues. Trimming pared 3 bases from V and 12 bases from J, leaving 9 bases between. CDR3 nucleotide sequence: TGTGCCTGGAGCCTAGGTGGACCCCTCCACTTT. Translated, it gives CAWSLGGPLHF. The variable domain in full, with the rest retrieved from reference TRBV30 and TRBJ1-6, is SQTIHQWPATLVQPVGSPLSLECTVEGTSNPNLYWYRQAAGRGLQLLFYSVGIGQISSEVPQNLSASRPQDRQFILSSKKLLLSDSGFYLCAWSLGGPLHFGNGTRLTVT.

The CDR3 loop is CASRTPPTGVYNEQFF. Written as DNA, the CDR3 is TGTGCCAGCAGAACGCCTCCGACGGGAGTTTACAATGAGCAGTTCTTC. The chain couples TRBV11-2 to TRBJ2-1, with D possibly being TRBD2 (6 bases). Trimming took 6 bases from V and 4 from J, leaving 19 bases between them. Germline V CDR1 and CDR2: SGHAT, FQNNGV. The CDR3 runs 16 residues.

The CDR3 DNA reads as TGTGCCAGCAGTTTCCCCCCTACAGATACGCAGTATTTT. Its translation is CASSFPPTDTQYF. The chain is built from TRBV12-3 or TRBV12-4 and TRBJ2-3; D ambiguous. V lost 3 bases, J lost 3 bases, and 7 bases lay in between. The CDR3 covers 13 residues.

The chain combines TRBV28 with TRBJ2-1; possible D gene TRBD2, 6 bases. The length of the CDR3 is 14 residues. CDR1 MDHEN and CDR2 SYDVKM come from the germline V gene. V shed 6 bases and J shed 2 bases, with 11 bases lying between them. For the CDR3, the DNA is TGTGCCAGCAGCGGGACTTACACCTACAATGAGCAGTTCTTC. Protein product: CASSGTYTYNEQFF.

The chain has TRBV5-1 and TRBJ2-3; possible D gene TRBD2, 5 bases. Per the germline V gene, CDR1 is SGHRS and CDR2 is YFSETQ. Trimming stripped 0 bases from V and 1 base from J, with 6 bases between. There are 14 residues in the CDR3. The DNA of the CDR3 is TGCGCCAGCAGCTTGGCGCGGGGCACAGATACGCAGTATTTT. This sequence encodes CASSLARGTDTQYF.

The rearrangement links TRBV13 to TRBJ1-1; D may be TRBD1 (5 bases). This CDR3 has 16 residues. The V end was cut by 3 bases, the J end by 3 bases, with 17 bases between. Germline CDR1 PRHDT, CDR2 FYEKMQ (reference sequence). CDR3 nucleotide sequence: TGTGCCAGCAGCTTTCTCGGGGGAAGGGATCACACTGAAGCTTTCTTT. This gives the protein CASSFLGGRDHTEAFF.

The chain joins TRBV6-5 to TRBJ1-5, with D unresolved. The CDR3 is 15 residues long. Per germline, CDR1 MNHEY and CDR2 SVGAGI. V shed 8 bases and J shed 4 bases, with 18 bases lying between them. Here the CDR3 DNA reads TGTGCCAGCCAGCCTGTGAGGGTGTATAATCAGCCCCAGCATTTT. Its translation: CASQPVRVYNQPQHF.

The chain carries TRBV7-8 and TRBJ2-4; 7 bases are a match to TRBD1. The CDR3 has 15 residues. With 5 bases clipped from V and 5 bases from J, the junction kept 9 bases outside the gene matches. CDR1 and CDR2 (germline): SGHVS, FQNEAQ. The CDR3 DNA is TGTGCCAGCAGCCCTTCGACAGGGTCCCAAAACATTCAGTACTTC. This encodes CASSPSTGSQNIQYF.

This rearrangement joins TRBV2 to TRBJ2-2; D is perhaps TRBD1 (6 bases). The V end was cut by 9 bases, the J end by 0 bases, with 8 bases between. The CDR3 runs 13 residues. Germline values: CDR1 SNHLY, CDR2 FYNNEI. In nucleotides, the CDR3 is TGTGCCAGGGGGACAACGAACACCGGGGAGCTGTTTTTT. Residues: CARGTTNTGELFF.

The chain employs TRBV5-1 and TRBJ1-4; D possibly corresponds to TRBD1 (6 bases). Trimming pared 4 bases from V and 8 bases from J, leaving 18 bases between. This CDR3 comprises 15 residues. Germline values: CDR1 SGHRS, CDR2 YFSETQ. The CDR3 DNA reads as TGCGCCAGCAGCAGTCCAGGGGTAGGAGAGGAAAAACTGTTTTTT. It specifies CASSSPGVGEEKLFF. Looking up the rest from reference TRBV5-1 and TRBJ1-4 gives the full variable domain: KAGVTQTPRYLIKTRGQQVTLSCSPISGHRSVSWYQQTPGQGLQFLFEYFSETQRNKGNFPGRFSGRQFSNSRSEMNVSTLELGDSALYLCASSSPGVGEEKLFFGSGTQLSVL.

This rearrangement joins TRBV2 to TRBJ2-1, with 11 bases fitting TRBD2. Germline CDR1 and CDR2: SNHLY and FYNNEI. V shed 6 bases and J 7 bases; nucleotides not matched to a gene: 2. The CDR3 is made up of 13 amino acids. The CDR3 region is CASRGLAVNEQFF. The CDR3 DNA follows: TGTGCCAGCAGGGGACTAGCGGTTAATGAGCAGTTCTTC.

The V call is TRBV4-1, the J call TRBJ1-5; D gene unclear. Germline CDR1 MGHRA, CDR2 YSYEKL. Trimming pared 1 base from V and 5 bases from J, leaving 15 bases between. The CDR3 is 16 amino acids. CDR3 sequence (DNA): TGCGCCAGCAGCCAAGGATCAGCGGGAGTTCATCAGCCCCAGCATTTT. Translated, it gives CASSQGSAGVHQPQHF.

The CDR3 DNA reads TGTGCCAGCAGTAGGGACACCTACACTGAAGCTTTCTTT. Protein product: CASSRDTYTEAFF. This chain uses TRBV2 with TRBJ1-1; D may be TRBD1 (6 bases). V lost 5 bases and J lost 3, with 10 bases in between. There are 13 residues in the CDR3. Per the germline V gene, CDR1 is SNHLY and CDR2 is FYNNEI.

This chain links TRBV6-5 with TRBJ2-7; D is undetermined. The germline gives CDR1 MNHEY, CDR2 SVGAGI. V lost 6 bases to trimming and J lost 3 bases, with 15 bases between them. The CDR3 extends over 14 amino acids. The CDR3 coding sequence is TGTGCCAGCAGCCCCCCCCAGGCTTACTACGAGCAGTACTTC. Amino acid sequence: CASSPPQAYYEQYF.

This chain uses TRBV12-5 with TRBJ1-5; no firm D call. Germline CDR1 is LGHNT and CDR2 is FRNRAP. Trimming shortened V by 1 base and J by 0 bases, and 7 bases separated the two germline ends. The CDR3 covers 15 residues. Here the CDR3 reads CASGLGGGSNQPQHF. Written as DNA, the CDR3 is TGTGCTAGTGGTTTGGGGGGAGGTAGCAATCAGCCCCAGCATTTT.

The chain links TRBV28 to TRBJ1-1, with D perhaps TRBD1 (6 bases). Germline-derived CDR1 and CDR2 are MDHEN and SYDVKM. The CDR3 is 16 amino acids. Trimming removed 2 bases from V and 1 base from J, with 14 bases in between. CDR3 sequence reads: CASSLGVGRGNTEAFF. The CDR3 DNA reads as TGTGCCAGCAGTTTAGGGGTGGGCAGGGGGAACACTGAAGCTTTCTTT.

This clone has just one count. The chain carries TRBV11-1 and TRBJ1-5; TRBD1 agrees at 7 bases. CDR1 and CDR2 from the germline V gene are SGHAT and FQDESV (reference sequence). The CDR3 contains 13 residues. J gave up 5 bases and V 5 bases, and 3 bases lay outside the gene matches. The CDR3 DNA reads as TGTGCCAGCAGCCCCGGGACAGATCAGCCCCAGCATTTT. It translates to CASSPGTDQPQHF.

V gene TRBV27 combines with J gene TRBJ1-1; D call uncertain. Germline loops: CDR1 MNHEY, CDR2 SMNVEV (reference sequence). V lost 5 bases and J lost 6, with 13 bases in between. CDR3 length equals 13 residues. The CDR3 protein is CASSPREPSEAFF. The CDR3 DNA reads TGTGCCAGCAGTCCTCGAGAGCCCTCTGAAGCTTTCTTT.

The gene calls are TRBV7-2 and TRBJ1-5, with TRBD1 as a possible D gene (6 bases). Germline loops: CDR1 SGHTA, CDR2 FQGNSA. Trimming removed 0 bases at V and 5 bases at J, with 11 bases between. The CDR3 consists of 15 residues. The CDR3 bases are TGTGCCAGCAGCTTAGCACTGGGGGCCCATCAGCCCCAGCATTTT. This sequence encodes CASSLALGAHQPQHF.